The source of this T cell receptor beta chain is a study of blood T cells in healthy people across ages. Primers used in a second PCR of roughly 7 to 12 cycles were a sample-barcoded 5' primer and a J-beta primer mix. From the 5' RACE reads, TCRdb called clonotypes with MiXCR, one entry per CDR3 protein. This table has 890,000 or so distinct CDR3 sequences, around 62% appearing once. Sequenced input: blood. This TCR was recovered from a man aged 30-40 years in good health.

The CDR3: CASSQPTDQETQYF. CDR3 nucleotide sequence: TGTGCCAGCAGCCAGCCGACGGACCAAGAGACCCAGTACTTC. V and J are TRBV3-1 and TRBJ2-5; D is undetermined. The germline V gene has CDR1 LGHDT and CDR2 YNNKEL (reference sequence). This CDR3 spans 14 amino acids. V was shortened by 3 bases and J by 0 bases, with 8 bases between the two germline ends.